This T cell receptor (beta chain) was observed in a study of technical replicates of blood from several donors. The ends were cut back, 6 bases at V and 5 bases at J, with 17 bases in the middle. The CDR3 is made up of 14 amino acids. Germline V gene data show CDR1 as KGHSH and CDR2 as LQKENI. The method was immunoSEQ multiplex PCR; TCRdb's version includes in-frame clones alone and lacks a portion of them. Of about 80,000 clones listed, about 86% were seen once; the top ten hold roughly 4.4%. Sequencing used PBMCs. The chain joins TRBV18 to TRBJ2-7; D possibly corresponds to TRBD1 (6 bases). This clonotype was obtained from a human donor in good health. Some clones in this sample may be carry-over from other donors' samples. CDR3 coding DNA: TGTGCCAGCTCCCGTGGGCAGGGGCTTAACGAGCAGTACTTC. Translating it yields CASSRGQGLNEQYF.